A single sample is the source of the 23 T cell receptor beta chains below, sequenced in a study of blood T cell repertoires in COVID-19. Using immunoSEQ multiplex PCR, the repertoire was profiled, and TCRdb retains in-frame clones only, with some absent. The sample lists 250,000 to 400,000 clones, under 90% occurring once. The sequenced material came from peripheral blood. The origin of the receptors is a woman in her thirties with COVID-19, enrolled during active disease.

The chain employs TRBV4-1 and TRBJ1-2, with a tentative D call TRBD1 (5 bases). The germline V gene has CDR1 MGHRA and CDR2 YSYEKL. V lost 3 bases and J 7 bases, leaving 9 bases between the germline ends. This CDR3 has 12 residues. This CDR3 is CASSQGPSGYTF. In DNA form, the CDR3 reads TGCGCCAGCAGCCAGGGGCCGTCTGGCTACACCTTC.

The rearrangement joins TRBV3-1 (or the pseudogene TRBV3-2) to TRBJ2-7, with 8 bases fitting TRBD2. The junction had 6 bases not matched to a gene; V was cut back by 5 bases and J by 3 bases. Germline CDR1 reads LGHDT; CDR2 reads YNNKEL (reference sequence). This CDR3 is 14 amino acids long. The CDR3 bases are TGTGCCAGCAGCGGTGGGACTAGTATCTACGAGCAGTACTTC. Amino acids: CASSGGTSIYEQYF.

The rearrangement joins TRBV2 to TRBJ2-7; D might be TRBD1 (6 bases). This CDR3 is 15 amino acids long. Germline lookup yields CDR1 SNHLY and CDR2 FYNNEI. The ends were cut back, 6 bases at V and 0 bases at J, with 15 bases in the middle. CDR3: CASSPGQRSSYEQYF. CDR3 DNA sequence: TGTGCCAGCAGCCCTGGACAGAGGAGCTCCTACGAGCAGTACTTC.

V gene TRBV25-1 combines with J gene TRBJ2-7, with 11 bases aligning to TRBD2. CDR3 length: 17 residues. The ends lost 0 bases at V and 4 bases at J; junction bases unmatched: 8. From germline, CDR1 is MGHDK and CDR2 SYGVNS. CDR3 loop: CASSEYFSTSGKYEQYF. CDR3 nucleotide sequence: TGTGCCAGCAGTGAATATTTCTCGACTAGCGGGAAATACGAGCAGTACTTC.

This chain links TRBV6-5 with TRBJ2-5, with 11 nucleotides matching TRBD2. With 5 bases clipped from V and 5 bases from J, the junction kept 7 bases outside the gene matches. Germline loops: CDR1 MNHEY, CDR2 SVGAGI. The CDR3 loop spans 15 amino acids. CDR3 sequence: CASSNWTSGRETQYF. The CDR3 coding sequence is TGTGCCAGCAGTAACTGGACTAGCGGGCGGGAGACCCAGTACTTC.

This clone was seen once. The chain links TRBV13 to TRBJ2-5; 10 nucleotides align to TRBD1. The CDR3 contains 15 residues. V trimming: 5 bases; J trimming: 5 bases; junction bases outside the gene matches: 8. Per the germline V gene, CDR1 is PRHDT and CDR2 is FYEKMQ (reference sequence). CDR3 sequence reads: CASSVGTGDRETQYF. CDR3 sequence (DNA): TGTGCCAGCAGCGTCGGGACAGGGGATAGGGAGACCCAGTACTTC. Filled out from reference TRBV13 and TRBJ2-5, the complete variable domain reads AAGVIQSPRHLIKEKRETATLKCYPIPRHDTVYWYQQGPGQDPQFLISFYEKMQSDKGSIPDRFSAQQFSDYHSELNMSSLELGDSALYFCASSVGTGDRETQYFGPGTRLLVL.

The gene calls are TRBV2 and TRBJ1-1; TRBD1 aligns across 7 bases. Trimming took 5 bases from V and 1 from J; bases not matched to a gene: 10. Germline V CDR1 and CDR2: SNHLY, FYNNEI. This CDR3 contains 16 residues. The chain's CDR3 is CASSLIPGQKNTEAFF. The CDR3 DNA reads TGTGCCAGCAGTCTTATTCCGGGACAGAAGAACACTGAAGCTTTCTTT.

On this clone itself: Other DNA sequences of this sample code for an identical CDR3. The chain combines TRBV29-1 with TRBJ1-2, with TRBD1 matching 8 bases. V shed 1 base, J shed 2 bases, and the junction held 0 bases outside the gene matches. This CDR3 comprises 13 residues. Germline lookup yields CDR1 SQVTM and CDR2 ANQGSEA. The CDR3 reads CSVEGTGNYGYTF. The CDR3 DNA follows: TGCAGCGTTGAAGGGACAGGGAACTATGGCTACACCTTC.

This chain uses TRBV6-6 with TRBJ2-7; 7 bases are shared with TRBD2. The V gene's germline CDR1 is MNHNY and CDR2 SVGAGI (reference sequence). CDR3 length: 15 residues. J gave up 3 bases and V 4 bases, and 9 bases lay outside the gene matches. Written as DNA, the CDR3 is TGTGCCAGCAGTTCCGAGAGCGGGAAGAGCTACGAGCAGTACTTC. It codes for CASSSESGKSYEQYF.

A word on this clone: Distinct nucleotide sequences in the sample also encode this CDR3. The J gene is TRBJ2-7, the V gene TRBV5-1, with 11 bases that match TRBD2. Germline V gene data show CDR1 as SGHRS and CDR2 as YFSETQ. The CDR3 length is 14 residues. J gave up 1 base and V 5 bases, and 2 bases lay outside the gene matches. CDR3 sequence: CASSRTSGSYEQYF. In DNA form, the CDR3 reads TGCGCCAGCAGTCGGACTAGCGGGTCCTACGAGCAGTACTTC.

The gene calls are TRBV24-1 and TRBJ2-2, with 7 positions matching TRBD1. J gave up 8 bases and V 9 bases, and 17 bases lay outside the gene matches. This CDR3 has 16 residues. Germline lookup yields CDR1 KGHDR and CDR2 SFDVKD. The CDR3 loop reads CATPKGQLPIEGELFF. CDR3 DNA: TGTGCCACCCCAAAGGGACAGCTACCAATTGAGGGGGAGCTGTTTTTT.

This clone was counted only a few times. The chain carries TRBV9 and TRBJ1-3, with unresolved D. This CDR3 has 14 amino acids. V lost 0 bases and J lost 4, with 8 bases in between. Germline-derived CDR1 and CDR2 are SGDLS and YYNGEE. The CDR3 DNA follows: TGTGCCAGCAGCGTAGGCCAGTTCGGAAACACCATATATTTT. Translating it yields CASSVGQFGNTIYF.

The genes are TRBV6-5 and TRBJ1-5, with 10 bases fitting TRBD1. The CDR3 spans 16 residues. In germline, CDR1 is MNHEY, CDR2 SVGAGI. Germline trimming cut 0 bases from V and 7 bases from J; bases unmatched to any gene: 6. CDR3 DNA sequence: TGTGCCAGCAGTTACTCCTGGACAGGGGGTTTACAGCCCCAGCATTTT. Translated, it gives CASSYSWTGGLQPQHF.

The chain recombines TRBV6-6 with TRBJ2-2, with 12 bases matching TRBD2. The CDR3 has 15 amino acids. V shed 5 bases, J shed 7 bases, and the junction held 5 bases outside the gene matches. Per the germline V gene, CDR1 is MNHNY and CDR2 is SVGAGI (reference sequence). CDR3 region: CASSQTSGSGGELFF. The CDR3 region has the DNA TGTGCCAGCAGTCAGACTAGCGGGAGCGGCGGGGAGCTGTTTTTT.

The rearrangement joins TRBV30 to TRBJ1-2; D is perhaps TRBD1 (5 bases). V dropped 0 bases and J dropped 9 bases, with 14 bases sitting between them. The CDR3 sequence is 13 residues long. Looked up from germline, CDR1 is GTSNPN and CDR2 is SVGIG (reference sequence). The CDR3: CAWSVVGRGSYTF. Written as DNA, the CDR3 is TGTGCCTGGAGTGTAGTGGGGCGAGGAAGCTACACCTTC. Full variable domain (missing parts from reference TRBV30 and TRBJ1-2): SQTIHQWPATLVQPVGSPLSLECTVEGTSNPNLYWYRQAAGRGLQLLFYSVGIGQISSEVPQNLSASRPQDRQFILSSKKLLLSDSGFYLCAWSVVGRGSYTFGSGTRLTVV.

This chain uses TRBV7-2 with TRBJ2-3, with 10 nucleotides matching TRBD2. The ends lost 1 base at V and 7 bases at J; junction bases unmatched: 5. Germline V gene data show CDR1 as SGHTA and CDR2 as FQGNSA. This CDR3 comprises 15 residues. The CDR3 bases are TGTGCCAGCAGCTTAGGTGGTAGCGGGAGGAATACGCAGTATTTT. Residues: CASSLGGSGRNTQYF.

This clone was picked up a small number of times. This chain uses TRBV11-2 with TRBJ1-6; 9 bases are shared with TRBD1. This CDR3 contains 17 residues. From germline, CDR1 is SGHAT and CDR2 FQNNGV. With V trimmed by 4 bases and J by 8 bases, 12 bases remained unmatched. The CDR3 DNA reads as TGTGCCAGCAGCTCCTCGGACAGGGGCTTGTTGGATTCACCCCTCCACTTT. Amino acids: CASSSSDRGLLDSPLHF.

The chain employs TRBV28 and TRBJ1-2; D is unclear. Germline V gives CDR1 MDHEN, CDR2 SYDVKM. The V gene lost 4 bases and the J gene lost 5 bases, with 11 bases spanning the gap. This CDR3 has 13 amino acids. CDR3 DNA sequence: TGTGCCAGCAGTTATGAGTGGTGGTATGGCTACACCTTC. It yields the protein CASSYEWWYGYTF.

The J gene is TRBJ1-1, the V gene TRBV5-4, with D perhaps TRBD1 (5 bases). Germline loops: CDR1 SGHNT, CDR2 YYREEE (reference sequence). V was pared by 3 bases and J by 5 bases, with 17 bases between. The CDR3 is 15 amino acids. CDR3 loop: CASSSRRGDKTEAFF. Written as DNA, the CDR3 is TGTGCCAGCAGCTCTCGGCGGGGGGATAAGACTGAAGCTTTCTTT.

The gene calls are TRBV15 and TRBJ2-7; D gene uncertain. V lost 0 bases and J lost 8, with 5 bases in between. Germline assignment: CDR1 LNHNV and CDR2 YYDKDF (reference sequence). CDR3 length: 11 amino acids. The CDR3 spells CATSRDEKQYF. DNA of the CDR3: TGTGCCACCAGCAGAGATGAGAAGCAGTACTTC.

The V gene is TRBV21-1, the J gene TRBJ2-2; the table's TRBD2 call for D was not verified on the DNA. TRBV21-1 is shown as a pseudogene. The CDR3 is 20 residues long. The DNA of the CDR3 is TGTGCCAGCAGCCCCCCTCCCGGGACTAGCGGGAGTGGTGACACCGGGGAGCTGTTTTTT. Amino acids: CASSPPPGTSGSGDTGELFF.

In nucleotides, the CDR3 is TGTGCCAGTAGTATCCAGGGGGCAGAGACCCAGTACTTC. Its translation is CASSIQGAETQYF. The genes are TRBV19 and TRBJ2-5; TRBD1 matches 8 bases. CDR3 length equals 13 residues. V trimming: 3 bases; J trimming: 4 bases; junction bases outside the gene matches: 1. The V gene's germline CDR1 is LNHDA and CDR2 SQIVND (reference sequence).

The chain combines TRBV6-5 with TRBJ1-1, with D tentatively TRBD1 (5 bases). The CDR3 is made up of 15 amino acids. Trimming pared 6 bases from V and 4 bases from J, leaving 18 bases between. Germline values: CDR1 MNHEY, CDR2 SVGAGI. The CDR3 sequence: CASSDTSQGSTEAFF. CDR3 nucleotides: TGTGCCAGCAGCGATACGTCCCAGGGTAGCACTGAAGCTTTCTTT.